This T cell receptor beta chain was sequenced for a study of PD-L1 blockade in urothelial cancer. Study summary: Samples came from 3 weeks, at the second dose, and 6 weeks into treatment. Overall study results and limits: Durable-benefit patients expanded tumor-associated blood clones more at 3 weeks.

Method: immunoSEQ multiplex PCR; TCRdb's copy keeps in-frame clones and lacks some. The data show approximately 52,000 clones, approximately 83% seen once. The time point was: pretreatment peripheral blood. Each patient supplied 1 to 8 pretreatment and on-treatment samples. A remark on this clone: As yet, its antigen is unknown.

With 0 bases removed from V and 0 bases from J, the gap between germline ends came to 13 bases. CDR1 and CDR2 from the germline V gene are SGHRS and YFSETQ. The CDR3 is 17 residues long. The clonotype was recovered from a man in his 70s with urothelial cancer. This rearrangement joins TRBV5-1 to TRBJ1-3, with D perhaps TRBD1 (6 bases). The material was PBMCs, obtained around atezolizumab (anti-PD-L1) treatment. CDR3 nucleotides: TGCGCCAGCAGCTTGGCCCTGGGACACCTCTCTGGAAACACCATATATTTT. Protein sequence: CASSLALGHLSGNTIYF. The full variable domain, rest sourced from reference TRBV5-1 and TRBJ1-3, is KAGVTQTPRYLIKTRGQQVTLSCSPISGHRSVSWYQQTPGQGLQFLFEYFSETQRNKGNFPGRFSGRQFSNSRSEMNVSTLELGDSALYLCASSLALGHLSGNTIYFGEGSWLTVV.